This T cell receptor (beta chain) derives from a study of response to subunit inactivated influenza vaccine. Regarding the study as a whole: Few new T cells, the authors suggested, are recruited by each seasonal influenza vaccination.

This CDR3 comprises 15 residues. The V gene's germline CDR1 is DFQATT and CDR2 SNEGSKA (reference sequence). V was shortened by 2 bases and J by 3 bases, with 14 bases between the two germline ends. TCRdb re-derived calls from the RT-PCR reads in MiXCR, one entry per CDR3 protein. The data contain 750,000 to 850,000 distinct CDR3 sequences, approximately 18% of them singletons. In regard to this clonotype: Its antigen is not identified.

This clonotype originated in a man aged 45 to 65 who received an inactivated influenza vaccine. This sequence joins TRBV20-1 and TRBJ2-1; unclear D gene. Sequenced material: PBMCs from blood, taken more than 4 days after vaccination. The CDR3 nucleotides read TGCAGTGCTAGACGTCCCCGTGGGGTCTACAATGAGCAGTTCTTC. Encoded protein: CSARRPRGVYNEQFF.